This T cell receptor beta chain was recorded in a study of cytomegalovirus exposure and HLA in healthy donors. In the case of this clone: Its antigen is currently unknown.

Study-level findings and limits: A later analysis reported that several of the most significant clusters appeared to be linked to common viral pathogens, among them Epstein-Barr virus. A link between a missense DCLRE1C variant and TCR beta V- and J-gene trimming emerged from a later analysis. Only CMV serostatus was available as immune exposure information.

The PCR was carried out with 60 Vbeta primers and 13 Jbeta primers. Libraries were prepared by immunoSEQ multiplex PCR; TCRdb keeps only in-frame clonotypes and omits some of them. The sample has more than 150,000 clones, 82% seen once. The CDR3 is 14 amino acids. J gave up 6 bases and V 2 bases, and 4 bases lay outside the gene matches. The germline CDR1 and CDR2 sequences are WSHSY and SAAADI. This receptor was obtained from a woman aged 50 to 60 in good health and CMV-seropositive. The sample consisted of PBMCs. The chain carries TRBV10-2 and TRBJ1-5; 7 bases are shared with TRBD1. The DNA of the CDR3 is TGCGCCAGCAGTGAGGACAGGGCCACTCAGCCCCAGCATTTT. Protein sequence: CASSEDRATQPQHF.